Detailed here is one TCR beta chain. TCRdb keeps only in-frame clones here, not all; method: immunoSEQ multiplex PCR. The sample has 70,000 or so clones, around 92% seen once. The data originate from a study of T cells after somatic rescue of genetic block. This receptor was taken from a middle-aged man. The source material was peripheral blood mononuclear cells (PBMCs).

The CDR3 DNA reads TGTGCCAGCAGTGAAGTGAGGGGGGGGAGGTCTGAAGCTTTCTTT. It specifies CASSEVRGGRSEAFF. The chain employs TRBV2 and TRBJ1-1; D might be TRBD1 (6 bases). The CDR3 is made up of 15 amino acids. Deletions cut 1 base from V and 6 bases from J, with 15 bases between. Germline values: CDR1 SNHLY, CDR2 FYNNEI.